The clone carrying this T cell receptor (beta chain) was recorded only once. Samples were assayed with immunoSEQ v3.0 at survey level. Clones were sequenced by immunoSEQ multiplex PCR, and TCRdb holds only the in-frame ones, with some missing. Of 26,000 or so clones listed, over 80% are singletons. This CDR3 is built from 16 residues. V gave up 0 bases and J gave up 6 bases, with 13 bases separating them. Looked up from germline, CDR1 is SGHRS and CDR2 is YFSETQ. The data stem from a study of long-term antiretroviral therapy in people with HIV. The material sequenced was unsorted PBMCs, taken 0.8 years before starting antiretroviral therapy. The clonotype comes from a young man with HIV. V usage is TRBV5-1 and J usage is TRBJ1-6; D uncertain. The DNA of the CDR3 is TGCGCCAGCAGCTTGGCGCCGCGGCAGAGTAATTCACCCCTCCACTTT. Amino acids: CASSLAPRQSNSPLHF.